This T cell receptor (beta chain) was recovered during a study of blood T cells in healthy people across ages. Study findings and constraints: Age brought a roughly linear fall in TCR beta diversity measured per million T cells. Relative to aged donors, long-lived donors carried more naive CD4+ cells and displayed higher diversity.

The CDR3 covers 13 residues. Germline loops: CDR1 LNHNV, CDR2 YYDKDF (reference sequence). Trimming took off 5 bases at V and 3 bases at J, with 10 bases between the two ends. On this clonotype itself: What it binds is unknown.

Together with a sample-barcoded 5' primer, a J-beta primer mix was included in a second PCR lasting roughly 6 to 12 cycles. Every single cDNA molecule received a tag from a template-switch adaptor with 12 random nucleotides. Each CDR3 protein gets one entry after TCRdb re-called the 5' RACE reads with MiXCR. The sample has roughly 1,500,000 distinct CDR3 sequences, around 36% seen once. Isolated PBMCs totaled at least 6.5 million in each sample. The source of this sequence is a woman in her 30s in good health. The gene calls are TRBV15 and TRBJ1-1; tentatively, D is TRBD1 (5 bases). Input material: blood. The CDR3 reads CATSPIGDTEAFF. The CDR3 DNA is TGTGCCACCAGCCCAATAGGGGACACTGAAGCTTTCTTT.